The source of this TCR beta chain is a study of OX40 agonist ivuxolimab in advanced cancers. The CDR3 contains 12 residues. CDR1 KGHSH and CDR2 LQKENI come from the germline V gene. Clones were sequenced by immunoSEQ multiplex PCR, and TCRdb holds only the in-frame ones, with some missing. Of under 75,000 clones listed, 84% are singletons. In regard to this clone: One end of the junction fails to match germline, which may point to a read error.

The TCR originated in an adult with an advanced solid tumor such as melanoma, head and neck, liver or kidney cancer. This sample comprised CD4+ or CD8+ T cells sorted from blood, obtained in a trial of the OX40 agonist ivuxolimab. The chain combines TRBV18 with TRBJ1-5, with 9 bases identical to TRBD1. For the CDR3, the DNA is TGTGCCAGCTCTGACGGACAGGGGAAGGAGAATTTT. Translated, it gives CASSDGQGKENF.